Below, 32 T cell receptor beta chains from the same sample are listed, as sequenced in a study of blood T cell repertoires in COVID-19 (dated by TCRdb to about 2020). The method was the immunoSEQ multiplex PCR assay. The source is immuneACCESS, and TCRdb retained only in-frame sequences with V and J called. Part of the clones is not carried over; for the studies checked, unresolved V genes explain less than half of this, and the remainder is unexplained. The sample includes 150,000 to 200,000 clones, with more than 75% observed a single time. The ten largest make up around 5.4% of the sample. Material for sequencing was peripheral blood. Receptor source: a woman between 40 and 55 years old with COVID-19, enrolled during active disease.

The gene calls are TRBV15 and TRBJ1-2; D is unresolved. The CDR3 loop spans 12 amino acids. Germline V gene lookup returns CDR1 LNHNV and CDR2 YYDKDF (reference sequence). V was clipped by 5 bases and J by 7 bases, with 11 bases between them. CDR3 loop: CATSGGVRGYTF. CDR3 DNA: TGTGCCACCAGCGGCGGAGTGCGTGGCTACACCTTC.

The chain uses TRBV19 and TRBJ1-1; D uncertain. This CDR3 contains 13 residues. Trimming cost V 7 bases and J 5 bases, with 14 bases left between them. Germline CDR1 is LNHDA and CDR2 is SQIVND (reference sequence). The CDR3 bases are TGTGCCAGTAATCGGCAGGCTGGGACTGAAGCTTTCTTT. This encodes CASNRQAGTEAFF.

The chain recombines TRBV10-3 with TRBJ2-1; TRBD2 matches at 8 bases. This CDR3 has 16 residues. Germline CDR1 reads ENHRY; CDR2 reads SYGVKD. The trim removed 5 bases at V and 2 bases at J, leaving 8 bases unmatched. The CDR3 DNA follows: TGTGCCATCAGTCTGGGAGGTAGCGGGACCTACAATGAGCAGTTCTTC. It encodes CAISLGGSGTYNEQFF.

The V and J genes are TRBV5-5 and TRBJ2-3; weak D call: TRBD2 (7 bases). Between the trimmed V and J ends, which lost 4 bases and 6 bases, there was a span of 21 bases. Per germline, CDR1 SGHKS and CDR2 YYEKEE (reference sequence). CDR3 length equals 16 residues. The CDR3 DNA is TGTGCCAGCAGCCGCCGCCGGGGGGCTGAGACGGATACGCAGTATTTT. Amino acids: CASSRRRGAETDTQYF.

The gene calls are TRBV29-1 and TRBJ1-1; TRBD1 aligns across 9 bases. The CDR3 contains 13 residues. From germline, CDR1 is SQVTM and CDR2 ANQGSEA. J was trimmed by 2 bases and V by 4 bases; bases with no gene match: 2. The CDR3 protein is CSVGGQGNTEAFF. The CDR3 DNA sequence: TGCAGCGTTGGGGGACAGGGCAACACTGAAGCTTTCTTT.

This chain connects TRBV4-1 to TRBJ1-5, with 10 bases fitting TRBD1. With V trimmed by 1 base and J by 9 bases, 6 bases remained unmatched. Germline-derived CDR1 and CDR2 are MGHRA and YSYEKL. The CDR3 extends over 15 amino acids. The CDR3 protein is CASSQAPGQGRPQHF. For the CDR3, the DNA is TGCGCCAGCAGCCAAGCCCCGGGACAGGGGAGGCCCCAGCATTTT.

Only a few counts were recorded for this clone. The chain joins TRBV4-1 to TRBJ1-2; 7 positions match TRBD1. With 1 base clipped from V and 0 bases from J, the junction kept 2 bases outside the gene matches. This CDR3 has 15 residues. Germline V gene lookup returns CDR1 MGHRA and CDR2 YSYEKL. This chain's CDR3 is CASSQGQGANYGYTF. DNA for the CDR3: TGCGCCAGCAGCCAAGGACAGGGAGCTAACTATGGCTACACCTTC.

This chain links TRBV18 with TRBJ2-2; the match to TRBD1 covers 8 bases. The trim removed 6 bases at V and 5 bases at J, leaving 17 bases unmatched. From germline, CDR1 is KGHSH and CDR2 LQKENI. This CDR3 region has 18 residues. The CDR3 reads CASSTRSIRDRSTGELFF. Here the CDR3 DNA reads TGTGCCAGCTCTACACGATCCATCCGGGACAGGTCAACCGGGGAGCTGTTTTTT.

V and J are TRBV10-1 and TRBJ1-1, with 7 bases matching TRBD1. V lost 5 bases, J lost 5 bases, and 5 bases stayed unmatched. Germline CDR1 WNHNN, CDR2 SYGVQD (reference sequence). This CDR3 has 13 residues. The CDR3 sequence: CASSTGARTEAFF. In DNA, the CDR3 is TGCGCCAGCAGTACAGGGGCCAGAACTGAAGCTTTCTTT.

The chain employs TRBV6-6 and TRBJ2-1; D is ambiguous. The CDR3 extends over 13 amino acids. Germline V gene sequence: CDR1 MNHNY, CDR2 SVGAGI (reference sequence). V was shortened by 5 bases and J by 10 bases, with 15 bases between the two germline ends. The DNA for the CDR3 is TGTGCCAGCAGTCCTCCCGGAGCCTGGGAGCAGTTCTTC. Amino acid sequence: CASSPPGAWEQFF.

The V call is TRBV2, the J call TRBJ2-3; 7 nucleotides agree with TRBD2. J gave up 4 bases and V 4 bases, and 5 bases lay outside the gene matches. This CDR3 comprises 14 residues. The V gene's germline CDR1 is SNHLY and CDR2 FYNNEI. The CDR3 nucleotides read TGTGCCAGCAGTGCTGAGCGGGGCCCAGATACGCAGTATTTT. It is translated as CASSAERGPDTQYF.

The V and J genes are TRBV5-5 and TRBJ1-1; D might be TRBD1 (6 bases). Trimming cost V 5 bases and J 3 bases, with 17 bases left between them. Per the germline V gene, CDR1 is SGHKS and CDR2 is YYEKEE (reference sequence). This CDR3 has 15 residues. In nucleotides, the CDR3 is TGTGCCAGCAGTGACAGGACCAAGGCGGACACTGAAGCTTTCTTT. Amino acid sequence: CASSDRTKADTEAFF.

This rearrangement joins TRBV19 to TRBJ1-1; D remains ambiguous. Germline loops: CDR1 LNHDA, CDR2 SQIVND (reference sequence). CDR3 length: 16 residues. The V end was cut by 5 bases, the J end by 0 bases, with 16 bases between. The CDR3 DNA is TGTGCCAGTAGTCCGTCGAAACTACTCATGAACACTGAAGCTTTCTTT. It codes for CASSPSKLLMNTEAFF.

This chain links TRBV6-1 with TRBJ1-2; the match to TRBD1 covers 8 bases. This CDR3 is built from 15 residues. The junction had 8 bases not matched to a gene; V was cut back by 3 bases and J by 5 bases. The V gene's germline CDR1 is MNHNS and CDR2 SASEGT. CDR3 amino acids: CASSDYRGLSYGYTF. The CDR3 coding sequence is TGTGCCAGCAGTGATTACAGGGGGTTAAGTTATGGCTACACCTTC.

The J gene is TRBJ1-1, the V gene TRBV25-1; tentatively, D is TRBD1 (6 bases). Trimming stripped 4 bases from V and 1 base from J, with 10 bases between. CDR3 size: 14 residues. CDR1 and CDR2 (germline): MGHDK, SYGVNS. The CDR3 nucleotides read TGTGCCAGCAGTGTGACAGGAGGGAACACTGAAGCTTTCTTT. It specifies CASSVTGGNTEAFF. Filled out from reference TRBV25-1 and TRBJ1-1, the complete variable domain reads EADIYQTPRYLVIGTGKKITLECSQTMGHDKMYWYQQDPGMELHLIHYSYGVNSTEKGDLSSESTVSRIRTEHFPLTLESARPSHTSQYLCASSVTGGNTEAFFGQGTRLTVV.

The rearrangement joins TRBV6-5 to TRBJ2-3; a possible D gene is TRBD1 (5 bases). This CDR3 spans 14 amino acids. Germline loops: CDR1 MNHEY, CDR2 SVGAGI. V lost 10 bases, J lost 1 base, and 15 bases lay in between. The CDR3 nucleotides are TGTGCCACCGTAACCACAGGAGGCACAGATACGCAGTATTTT. As protein: CATVTTGGTDTQYF.

The CDR3 protein is CASSQDPSQGTNEKLFF. The CDR3 nucleotides read TGCGCCAGCAGCCAAGACCCCTCGCAGGGAACTAATGAAAAACTGTTTTTT. V gene TRBV4-1 combines with J gene TRBJ1-4, with a tentative D call TRBD1 (5 bases). Germline CDR1 and CDR2: MGHRA and YSYEKL. There are 17 residues in the CDR3. Between the trimmed V and J ends, which lost 0 bases and 1 base, there was a span of 12 bases.

This chain uses TRBV7-3 with TRBJ1-3; 7 bases are shared with TRBD1. CDR3 length equals 14 residues. Per the germline V gene, CDR1 is SGHTA and CDR2 is FQGTGA. With 5 bases clipped from V and 1 base from J, the junction kept 2 bases outside the gene matches. Here the CDR3 reads CASSPGGSGNTIYF. The CDR3 DNA follows: TGTGCCAGCAGCCCAGGGGGTTCTGGAAACACCATATATTTT.

This clone was seen a handful of times. The V call is TRBV2, the J call TRBJ2-7, with D perhaps matching TRBD1 (6 bases). This CDR3 has 14 amino acids. V shed 4 bases and J shed 2 bases, with 12 bases lying between them. Germline V gives CDR1 SNHLY, CDR2 FYNNEI. The CDR3 DNA sequence: TGTGCCAGCAGTGCTAGTGGGGGCCCCTACGAGCAGTACTTC. This codes for CASSASGGPYEQYF.

J is TRBJ1-5 and V is TRBV6-6; D might be TRBD1 (6 bases). Germline V lookup: CDR1 MNHNY, CDR2 SVGAGI (reference sequence). V lost 3 bases to trimming and J lost 2 bases, with 14 bases between them. The CDR3 totals 16 residues. This chain's CDR3 is CASSYARGLGNQPQHF. The CDR3 DNA is TGTGCCAGCAGTTATGCCAGGGGCTTGGGCAATCAGCCCCAGCATTTT.

This clone is a singleton in its sample. The CDR3 protein is CASSQVGGSGRIETQYF. The CDR3, as DNA: TGTGCCAGCAGCCAAGTTGGAGGTAGCGGGAGGATAGAGACCCAGTACTTC. J is TRBJ2-5 and V is TRBV3-1 (or the pseudogene TRBV3-2); 10 bases are shared with TRBD2. The CDR3 is 17 amino acids. The V segment lost 1 base and the J segment 4 bases; nucleotides outside the gene matches: 9. Germline lookup yields CDR1 LGHDT and CDR2 YNNKEL (reference sequence).

The chain has TRBV6-2 or TRBV6-3 and TRBJ2-7; the match to TRBD2 covers 8 bases. With 5 bases clipped from V and 9 bases from J, the junction kept 21 bases outside the gene matches. The germline gives CDR1 MNHEY, CDR2 SVGEGT. This CDR3 region has 17 residues. CDR3 residues: CASSDRPTRGVLVGQYF. The CDR3 DNA reads TGTGCCAGCAGTGACCGACCTACGCGGGGGGTCTTAGTGGGGCAGTACTTC.

This chain connects TRBV15 to TRBJ2-1; 9 positions match TRBD1. The CDR3 totals 15 residues. Trimming at V came to 10 bases and at J to 2 bases, leaving 9 bases not matched to a gene. Germline CDR1 is LNHNV and CDR2 is YYDKDF (reference sequence). Here the CDR3 reads CAIGTGPTAYNEQFF. CDR3 nucleotide sequence: TGTGCCATCGGGACAGGGCCTACAGCCTACAATGAGCAGTTCTTC.

The chain is built from TRBV2 and TRBJ2-7; 7 positions match TRBD1. This CDR3 region has 16 residues. The V gene's germline CDR1 is SNHLY and CDR2 FYNNEI. V lost 6 bases and J lost 3; bases outside the gene matches: 14. CDR3 DNA sequence: TGTGCCAGCAGGGGTCTATGGGACAGCTACAACTACGAGCAGTACTTC. It is translated as CASRGLWDSYNYEQYF.

A few counts support this clone. The gene calls are TRBV27 and TRBJ2-2; TRBD1 is a possible D gene (6 bases). The CDR3 spans 16 residues. Germline values: CDR1 MNHEY, CDR2 SMNVEV (reference sequence). V lost 3 bases and J 4 bases, leaving 15 bases between the germline ends. The DNA for the CDR3 is TGTGCCAGCAGTTTTAAGGTTTCCAGGGGCACCGGGGAGCTGTTTTTT. Translated, it gives CASSFKVSRGTGELFF.

V usage is TRBV19 and J usage is TRBJ2-2; 12 nucleotides align to TRBD2. Germline CDR1 reads LNHDA; CDR2 reads SQIVND (reference sequence). The V gene end was trimmed by 2 bases and the J gene end by 7 bases; junction bases not matched to a gene: 5. CDR3 length: 16 amino acids. The CDR3 loop is CASSIWGTSGRGELFF. In DNA form, the CDR3 reads TGTGCCAGTAGTATATGGGGGACTAGCGGGCGCGGGGAGCTGTTTTTT.

The chain carries TRBV6-5 and TRBJ2-7, with TRBD2 matching 11 bases. In germline, CDR1 is MNHEY, CDR2 SVGAGI. There are 13 residues in the CDR3. Losses at the gene ends were 7 bases for V and 7 bases for J; bases not matched to a gene: 6. The CDR3: CASILAGAYEQYF. DNA of the CDR3: TGTGCCAGCATACTAGCGGGAGCGTATGAGCAGTACTTC.

The chain couples TRBV19 to TRBJ2-7; 7 bases map to TRBD1. Germline V gene data show CDR1 as LNHDA and CDR2 as SQIVND (reference sequence). The CDR3 has 15 amino acids. V trimming: 5 bases; J trimming: 0 bases; junction bases outside the gene matches: 7. The CDR3 DNA reads TGTGCCAGTAGTCCCGGGACAGAGAACTCCTACGAGCAGTACTTC. Residues: CASSPGTENSYEQYF.

The chain uses TRBV2 and TRBJ2-7; a possible D gene is TRBD1 (6 bases). V was trimmed by 3 bases and J by 5 bases, leaving 8 bases between them. The CDR3 extends over 12 amino acids. The germline V gene has CDR1 SNHLY and CDR2 FYNNEI. The CDR3 DNA is TGTGCCAGCAGTGACAGGGGCAACGAGCAGTACTTC. Translated: CASSDRGNEQYF. Drawing the rest from reference TRBV2 and TRBJ2-7, the complete variable domain is EPEVTQTPSHQVTQMGQEVILRCVPISNHLYFYWYRQILGQKVEFLVSFYNNEISEKSEIFDDQFSVERPDGSNFTLKIRSTKLEDSAMYFCASSDRGNEQYFGPGTRLTVT.

The chain couples TRBV5-8 to TRBJ2-7; 7 bases are shared with TRBD1. Germline V gives CDR1 SGHTS, CDR2 YDEGEE. There are 14 residues in the CDR3. With 2 bases clipped from V and 8 bases from J, the junction kept 10 bases outside the gene matches. The CDR3 here is CASSFRDRSSQQYF. In DNA form, the CDR3 reads TGTGCCAGCAGCTTCCGGGACAGATCCTCTCAGCAGTACTTC.

The V gene is TRBV29-1, the J gene TRBJ1-5; TRBD1 might be the D (6 bases). This CDR3 is built from 13 residues. The germline CDR1 and CDR2 sequences are SQVTM and ANQGSEA. Trimming took 4 bases from V and 4 from J, leaving 11 bases between them. CDR3 DNA sequence: TGCAGCGTTGGACAGGCAACAAATCAGCCCCAGCATTTT. Translated: CSVGQATNQPQHF.

The chain joins TRBV11-3 to TRBJ2-3, with TRBD2 matching 9 bases. Germline V lookup: CDR1 SGHNT, CDR2 YENEEA. The CDR3 consists of 18 residues. The junction had 8 bases not matched to a gene; V was cut back by 1 base and J by 0 bases. CDR3 sequence reads: CASSLGAGGPGSTDTQYF. DNA of the CDR3: TGTGCCAGCAGCTTAGGTGCGGGAGGGCCCGGGAGCACAGATACGCAGTATTTT.